The 5 T cell receptor beta chains below were found in one sample sequenced in a study of cytomegalovirus exposure and HLA in healthy donors. PCR employed 60 Vbeta and 13 Jbeta primers. TCRdb keeps only in-frame clones here, not all; method: immunoSEQ multiplex PCR. This sample's table has roughly 190,000 clones. The sample consisted of PBMCs. These receptors originate from a man between 25 and 39 years old in good health and CMV-seronegative.

This chain's CDR3 is CASSLWGLAHNEQFF. CDR3 nucleotide sequence: TGCGCCAGCAGCTTGTGGGGACTAGCGCACAATGAGCAGTTCTTC. The V and J genes are TRBV5-1 and TRBJ2-1, with TRBD2 matching over 10 bases. Trimming took 1 base from V and 5 from J; bases not matched to a gene: 3. CDR3 size: 15 residues. Germline V gene lookup returns CDR1 SGHRS and CDR2 YFSETQ.

V is TRBV5-1 and J is TRBJ2-3; TRBD2 is a possible D gene (6 bases). The germline V and J ends were trimmed by 2 bases and 2 bases, with 15 bases remaining between them. The CDR3 runs to 16 residues. Germline values: CDR1 SGHRS, CDR2 YFSETQ. The CDR3 DNA reads TGCGCCAGCAGCTTAGATACCGGGGGTTACACAGATACGCAGTATTTT. This encodes CASSLDTGGYTDTQYF.

This chain links TRBV18 with TRBJ1-4, with 10 bases that match TRBD1. The CDR3 contains 16 residues. Germline V CDR1 and CDR2: KGHSH, LQKENI. V shed 2 bases, J shed 5 bases, and the junction held 5 bases outside the gene matches. CDR3 sequence: CASSPTLTGGNEKLFF. The CDR3 DNA is TGTGCCAGCTCACCAACCCTGACAGGGGGCAATGAAAAACTGTTTTTT.

The V gene is TRBV27, the J gene TRBJ2-3; D gene uncertain. Germline V gene lookup returns CDR1 MNHEY and CDR2 SMNVEV (reference sequence). This CDR3 spans 14 amino acids. The V end lost 5 bases, the J end lost 1 base, and 10 bases lay between the germline ends. The CDR3: CASSPPAGTDTQYF. CDR3 coding DNA: TGTGCCAGCAGTCCGCCCGCAGGCACAGATACGCAGTATTTT.

V and J are TRBV6-4 and TRBJ2-1; 8 bases fit TRBD2. Germline CDR1 and CDR2: MRHNA and SNTAGT. Trimming removed 8 bases from V and 2 bases from J; junction bases left unmatched: 8. The CDR3 is 15 residues long. The CDR3 nucleotides are TGTGCCAGCGCTAACAGCGGGAGTACCTACAATGAGCAGTTCTTC. Amino acid sequence: CASANSGSTYNEQFF.